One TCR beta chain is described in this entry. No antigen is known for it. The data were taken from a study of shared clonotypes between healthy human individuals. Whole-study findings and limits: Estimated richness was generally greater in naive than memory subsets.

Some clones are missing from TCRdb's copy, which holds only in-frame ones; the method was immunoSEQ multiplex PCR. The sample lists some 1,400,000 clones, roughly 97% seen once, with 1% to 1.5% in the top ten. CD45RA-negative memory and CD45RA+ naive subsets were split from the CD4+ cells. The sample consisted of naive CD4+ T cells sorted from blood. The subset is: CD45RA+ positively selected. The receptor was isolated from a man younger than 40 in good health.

CDR3 amino acids: CASSGAGPRNTGELFF. The CDR3 nucleotides read TGTGCCAGCAGCGGGGCGGGGCCCAGAAACACCGGGGAGCTGTTTTTT. The chain uses TRBV11-2 and TRBJ2-2, with a tentative D call TRBD2 (6 bases). This CDR3 spans 16 amino acids. Looked up from germline, CDR1 is SGHAT and CDR2 is FQNNGV. V shed 5 bases and J shed 2 bases, with 15 bases lying between them. Variable domain in full (rest from reference TRBV11-2 and TRBJ2-2): EAGVAQSPRYKIIEKRQSVAFWCNPISGHATLYWYQQILGQGPKLLIQFQNNGVVDDSQLPKDRFSAERLKGVDSTLKIQPAKLEDSAVYLCASSGAGPRNTGELFFGEGSRLTVL.